The clone carrying this T cell receptor beta chain occurred many times. Its antigen remains unknown. The data were obtained in a study of neurological immune-mediated disorders. Notes on the study in general: For the multiple sclerosis repertoire cluster, an association with any clinical or MRI feature was absent.

Fewer than 1.2 million sorted CD4+ or CD8+ T cells made each library. Every sequencing run returned over 190 million TCR-beta sequences, which were derived from 15-18 subjects. One entry per CDR3 protein, called by TCRdb with MiXCR from the 5' RACE reads. This sample has roughly 20,000 distinct CDR3 sequences, with around 15% found just once. Germline-derived CDR1 and CDR2 are ENHRY and SYGVKD. V lost 7 bases to trimming and J lost 5 bases, with 16 bases between them. The CDR3 spans 14 residues. Material: CD8+ T cells from blood. This clonotype originated in a woman aged 18-29 years with multiple sclerosis. The chain is built from TRBV10-3 and TRBJ2-3, with a weak D call TRBD1 (5 bases). Here the CDR3 DNA reads TGTGCCATCACTAAGGGGCGCGAGGTAGATACGCAGTATTTT. Encoded protein: CAITKGREVDTQYF.